Listed here are 24 T cell receptor beta chains from one sample, sequenced in a study of blood T cells in healthy people across ages. Then a second PCR, running roughly 7 to 12 cycles, was carried out with a sample-barcoded 5' primer and a J-beta primer mix. MiXCR was run by TCRdb on the 5' RACE reads, yielding one entry per CDR3 protein. This sample yields roughly 640,000 distinct CDR3 sequences, of which roughly 30% are seen a single time; more than 15% belongs to the top ten. Input material: blood. All receptors derive from an elderly woman in good health.

This clonotype was detected ten times or more. The chain recombines TRBV28 with TRBJ1-5; D gene ambiguous. CDR3 length: 15 residues. Between the trimmed V and J ends, which lost 6 bases and 5 bases, there was a span of 17 bases. The V gene's germline CDR1 is MDHEN and CDR2 SYDVKM. DNA of the CDR3: TGTGCCAGCAGGGAGTCGTCGGGCACTCATCAGCCCCAGCATTTT. This gives the protein CASRESSGTHQPQHF. Full variable domain (outside the CDR3, taken from reference TRBV28 and TRBJ1-5): DVKVTQSSRYLVKRTGEKVFLECVQDMDHENMFWYRQDPGLGLRLIYFSYDVKMKEKGDIPEGYSVSREKKERFSLILESASTNQTSMYLCASRESSGTHQPQHFGDGTRLSIL.

This clonotype has at least ten counts. This chain uses TRBV3-1 with TRBJ1-4; D is undetermined. Germline assignment: CDR1 LGHDT and CDR2 YNNKEL (reference sequence). The V end lost 0 bases, the J end lost 3 bases, and 5 bases lay between the germline ends. The CDR3 runs 14 residues. The CDR3 region is CASSQDLANEKLFF. In nucleotides, the CDR3 is TGTGCCAGCAGCCAAGATCTGGCTAATGAAAAACTGTTTTTT.

This clonotype was seen a few times. The CDR3, as DNA: TGTGCCAGCAGCATTGACAGGGGAGATTCACCCCTCCACTTT. It codes for CASSIDRGDSPLHF. The V call is TRBV7-9, the J call TRBJ1-6, with 8 bases that match TRBD1. The CDR3 runs to 14 residues. Germline V gene data show CDR1 as SEHNR and CDR2 as FQNEAQ (reference sequence). The V gene end was trimmed by 5 bases and the J gene end by 8 bases; junction bases not matched to a gene: 5.

The V and J genes are TRBV7-3 and TRBJ2-7; 9 bases match TRBD2. With 5 bases clipped from V and 7 bases from J, the junction kept 15 bases outside the gene matches. Germline CDR1 is SGHTA and CDR2 is FQGTGA. The CDR3 contains 16 residues. The DNA of the CDR3 is TGTGCCAGCAGCCGCATCAGCGGGGGGAGCTACGATGAGCAGTACTTC. Protein sequence: CASSRISGGSYDEQYF.

The sample holds many counts of this clonotype. The gene calls are TRBV7-2 and TRBJ1-2; D perhaps matches TRBD1 (5 bases). CDR1 and CDR2 from the germline V gene are SGHTA and FQGNSA. This CDR3 is built from 15 residues. The V and J ends lost 5 bases and 4 bases respectively, with 17 bases between them. The CDR3 DNA reads TGTGCCAGCAGCCCCGGGACGGCTCCTGGCTATGGCTACACCTTC. Its translation is CASSPGTAPGYGYTF.

This clonotype appeared once. The chain has TRBV11-2 and TRBJ2-1; maybe TRBD2 (6 bases). Trimming pared 3 bases from V and 10 bases from J, leaving 10 bases between. Looked up from germline, CDR1 is SGHAT and CDR2 is FQNNGV. The CDR3 consists of 12 residues. The CDR3 DNA reads TGTGCCAGCAGCTTCGCCGGACTAGAGCAGTTCTTC. As protein: CASSFAGLEQFF. The full variable domain, its missing parts supplied by reference TRBV11-2 and TRBJ2-1, is EAGVAQSPRYKIIEKRQSVAFWCNPISGHATLYWYQQILGQGPKLLIQFQNNGVVDDSQLPKDRFSAERLKGVDSTLKIQPAKLEDSAVYLCASSFAGLEQFFGPGTRLTVL.

The chain combines TRBV5-1 with TRBJ2-3; TRBD2 matches at 13 bases. The V gene's germline CDR1 is SGHRS and CDR2 YFSETQ. V shed 4 bases and J 4 bases; nucleotides not matched to a gene: 9. The CDR3 covers 17 residues. The chain's CDR3 is CASSRGLAGDGADTQYF. The CDR3 nucleotides are TGCGCCAGCAGCAGAGGACTAGCGGGGGACGGCGCAGATACGCAGTATTTT.

This clonotype showed up just a few times. A much larger clone differs from this one at a single base, so this may be a read error. The chain has TRBV5-1 and TRBJ2-3; D is unclear. V was pared by 3 bases and J by 4 bases, with 12 bases between. This CDR3 region has 14 residues. Germline V gene lookup returns CDR1 SGHRS and CDR2 YFSETQ. DNA for the CDR3: TGCGCCAGCAGCTGGCAGCCGGCGCCAGATACGCAGTATTTT. Protein: CASSWQPAPDTQYF. Full variable domain (remainder filled in from reference TRBV5-1 and TRBJ2-3): KAGVTQTPRYLIKTRGQQVTLSCSPISGHRSVSWYQQTPGQGLQFLFEYFSETQRNKGNFPGRFSGRQFSNSRSEMNVSTLELGDSALYLCASSWQPAPDTQYFGPGTRLTVL.

This clonotype was detected many times. The chain combines TRBV5-1 with TRBJ2-7; TRBD1 matches 10 bases. The CDR3 has 14 amino acids. V lost 4 bases, J lost 4 bases, and 5 bases stayed unmatched. The germline gives CDR1 SGHRS, CDR2 YFSETQ. The CDR3 sequence is CASSHGQGGYEQYF. The CDR3, as DNA: TGCGCCAGCAGCCATGGACAGGGGGGTTACGAGCAGTACTTC.

The CDR3 protein is CSARDRLGHNEQFF. DNA of the CDR3: TGCAGTGCTAGAGATAGACTCGGCCACAATGAGCAGTTCTTC. The genes are TRBV20-1 and TRBJ2-1; D unclear. The V and J ends lost 0 bases and 5 bases respectively, with 11 bases between them. The CDR3 runs 14 residues. The V gene's germline CDR1 is DFQATT and CDR2 SNEGSKA (reference sequence).

This clonotype came up many times. A much more abundant neighbour one base away suggests this may be a read error. This chain joins TRBV5-1 and TRBJ2-7, with 7 positions matching TRBD2. The germline gives CDR1 SGHRS, CDR2 YFSETQ. Losses at the gene ends were 5 bases for V and 3 bases for J; bases not matched to a gene: 14. This CDR3 comprises 16 residues. For the CDR3, the DNA is TGCGCCAGCAGTCAGGGAGGGGCAAAACCCAGCTACGAGCAGTACTTC. Translating it yields CASSQGGAKPSYEQYF.

This clonotype was detected ten times or more. The V gene is TRBV20-1, the J gene TRBJ2-3; maybe TRBD2 (6 bases). V lost 4 bases to trimming and J lost 1 base, with 12 bases between them. CDR1 is DFQATT, CDR2 SNEGSKA, per germline (reference sequence). The CDR3 length is 14 residues. Here the CDR3 reads CSANSPSGTDTQYF. The CDR3 nucleotides are TGCAGTGCTAATTCCCCTAGCGGCACAGATACGCAGTATTTT.

The chain employs TRBV5-1 and TRBJ1-6; D gene uncertain. Trimming took off 6 bases at V and 9 bases at J, with 10 bases between the two ends. Germline V gives CDR1 SGHRS, CDR2 YFSETQ. This CDR3 spans 12 amino acids. In DNA form, the CDR3 reads TGCGCCAGCAAGAAGGGAAGTTCACCCCTCCACTTT. Its protein is CASKKGSSPLHF. The whole variable domain, filled in from reference TRBV5-1 and TRBJ1-6, reads KAGVTQTPRYLIKTRGQQVTLSCSPISGHRSVSWYQQTPGQGLQFLFEYFSETQRNKGNFPGRFSGRQFSNSRSEMNVSTLELGDSALYLCASKKGSSPLHFGNGTRLTVT.

The chain employs TRBV3-1 and TRBJ1-2; TRBD1 might be the D (5 bases). Germline CDR1 and CDR2: LGHDT and YNNKEL (reference sequence). V lost 1 base and J lost 2, with 8 bases in between. This CDR3 has 14 residues. In DNA form, the CDR3 reads TGTGCCAGCAGCCAAGGGACAAGAAACTATGGCTACACCTTC. It specifies CASSQGTRNYGYTF.

The chain couples TRBV6-2 or TRBV6-3 to TRBJ1-1; weak D call: TRBD1 (5 bases). CDR1 is MNHEY and CDR2 is SVGEGT in the germline V gene. The CDR3 loop spans 15 amino acids. V was pared by 5 bases and J by 4 bases, with 17 bases between. Here the CDR3 reads CASSPPGVGRTEAFF. The CDR3 DNA reads TGTGCCAGCAGTCCCCCGGGGGTAGGGCGCACTGAAGCTTTCTTT.

The chain links TRBV20-1 to TRBJ1-1; a possible D gene is TRBD1 (6 bases). Germline CDR1 is DFQATT and CDR2 is SNEGSKA (reference sequence). V lost 6 bases to trimming and J lost 1 base, with 12 bases between them. CDR3 size: 13 residues. The CDR3 here is CSAKRDKNTEAFF. CDR3 DNA sequence: TGCAGTGCCAAAAGGGACAAGAACACTGAAGCTTTCTTT.

Many counts were recorded for this clonotype. V and J are TRBV7-9 and TRBJ2-1; 7 nucleotides line up with TRBD2. There are 15 residues in the CDR3. Germline CDR1 reads SEHNR; CDR2 reads FQNEAQ (reference sequence). Trimming cost V 5 bases and J 1 base; bases outside gene matches: 5. The CDR3 region has the DNA TGTGCCAGCAGCCCAATGGGGGGGTCCTACAATGAGCAGTTCTTC. This sequence encodes CASSPMGGSYNEQFF.

In regard to this clonotype: This may be a read error, as it is one base from a much larger clone. As the CDR3 is not closed by the conserved phenylalanine or tryptophan, this likely results from a read error. The chain is built from TRBV4-1 and TRBJ2-2, with D hard to call. Germline CDR1 reads MGHRA; CDR2 reads YSYEKL. The CDR3 is 16 residues long. Between the trimmed V and J ends, which lost 4 bases and 3 bases, there was a span of 15 bases. This chain's CDR3 is CASSPPRGPDTGELFC. CDR3 DNA: TGCGCCAGCAGCCCCCCCAGAGGCCCGGACACCGGGGAGCTGTTTTGT.

The table lists this clonotype with many counts. The chain employs TRBV6-5 and TRBJ2-5; 9 bases fit TRBD1. The CDR3 consists of 14 residues. V was clipped by 2 bases and J by 11 bases; unmatched bases: 9. CDR1 MNHEY and CDR2 SVGAGI come from the germline V gene. CDR3 nucleotides: TGTGCCAGCAGTTACCCGGGACAGGGTACGAAGCAGTACTTC. Its translation is CASSYPGQGTKQYF.

About this clonotype itself: This may be a read error: a much more frequent sequence differs by one nucleotide. The chain uses TRBV5-6 and TRBJ2-1, with 7 bases matching TRBD1. Germline CDR1 and CDR2: SGHDT and YYEEEE. J was trimmed by 6 bases and V by 0 bases; bases with no gene match: 9. The CDR3 totals 16 residues. DNA for the CDR3: TGTGCCAGCAGCTTGGGGGGACAGAGGAGGTGCAATGAGCAGTTCTTC. Translation: CASSLGGQRRCNEQFF.

The chain is built from TRBV7-4 and TRBJ2-7, with no clear D. The germline V and J ends were trimmed by 7 bases and 5 bases, with 9 bases remaining between them. CDR1 is SGHVT, CDR2 SQSDAQ, per germline. The CDR3 sequence is 11 residues long. For the CDR3, the DNA is TGTGCCAGCACCGCCCTGAACGAGCAGTACTTC. It specifies CASTALNEQYF.

The chain is built from TRBV7-8 and TRBJ2-5; D tentatively fits TRBD1 or TRBD2 (6 bases each). Trimming pared 5 bases from V and 13 bases from J, leaving 20 bases between. The CDR3 consists of 13 residues. The germline V gene encodes CDR1 SGHVS and CDR2 FQNEAQ. The CDR3 here is CASSPGVGGVGYF. CDR3 DNA: TGTGCCAGCAGCCCCGGGGTGGGGGGCGTGGGGTACTTC.

Turning to this clonotype: This may stem from a read error, because a much larger clone lies one nucleotide away. The chain is built from TRBV2 and TRBJ2-3; D remains unclear. The CDR3 is 14 amino acids. V gave up 5 bases and J gave up 4 bases, with 13 bases separating them. CDR1 and CDR2 from the germline V gene are SNHLY and FYNNEI. CDR3 protein: CASSRNQEADTQYF. CDR3 nucleotide sequence: TGTGCCAGCAGTAGAAATCAAGAGGCAGATACGCAGTATTTT.

With regard to this clonotype: This may be a read error: a much more frequent sequence differs by one nucleotide. This sequence joins TRBV12-3 or TRBV12-4 and TRBJ2-1; 10 bases line up with TRBD2. The CDR3 sequence is 17 residues long. The CDR3 protein is CANSLSSGGPSYNEQFF. For the CDR3, the DNA is TGTGCCAACAGTTTATCTAGCGGGGGCCCCTCCTACAATGAGCAGTTCTTC.